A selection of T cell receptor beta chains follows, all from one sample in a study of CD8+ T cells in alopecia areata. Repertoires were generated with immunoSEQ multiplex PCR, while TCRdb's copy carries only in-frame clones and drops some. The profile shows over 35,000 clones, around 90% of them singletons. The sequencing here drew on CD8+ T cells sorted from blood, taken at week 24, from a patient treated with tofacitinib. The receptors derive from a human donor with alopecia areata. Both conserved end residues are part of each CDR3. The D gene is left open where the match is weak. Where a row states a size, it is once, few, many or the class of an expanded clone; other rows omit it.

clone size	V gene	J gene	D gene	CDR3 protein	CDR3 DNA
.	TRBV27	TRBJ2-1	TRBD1	CASLDRGGNEQFF	TGTGCCAGCCTGGACAGGGGAGGCAATGAGCAGTTCTTC
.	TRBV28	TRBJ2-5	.	CASTWDGQETQYF	TGTGCCAGCACGTGGGACGGCCAAGAGACCCAGTACTTC
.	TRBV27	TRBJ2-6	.	CASSLSGANVLTF	TGTGCCAGCAGCCTCTCTGGGGCCAACGTCCTGACTTTC
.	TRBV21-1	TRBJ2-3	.	CASSSPEGQTDTQYF	TGTGCCAGCAGCAGTCCTGAGGGCCAGACAGATACGCAGTATTTT
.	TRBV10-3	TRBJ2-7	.	CAISGSWGAGAPYEQYF	TGTGCCATCAGTGGGTCTTGGGGTGCAGGGGCCCCATACGAGCAGTACTTC
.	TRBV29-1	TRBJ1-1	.	CSVEARHTEAFF	TGCAGCGTTGAGGCCAGACACACTGAAGCTTTCTTT
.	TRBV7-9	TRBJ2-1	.	CASSFDSLYNEQFF	TGTGCCAGCAGCTTCGACAGCCTGTACAATGAGCAGTTCTTC
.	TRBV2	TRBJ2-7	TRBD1	CASSGTGVSSYEQYF	TGTGCCAGCAGCGGGACAGGGGTCAGCTCCTACGAGCAGTACTTC
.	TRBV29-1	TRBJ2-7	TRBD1	CSVVDREEGYEQYF	TGCAGCGTCGTGGACAGGGAAGAGGGTTACGAGCAGTACTTC
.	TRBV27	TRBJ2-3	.	CASTIGTPSTDTQYF	TGTGCCAGCACCATCGGGACTCCTAGCACAGATACGCAGTATTTT
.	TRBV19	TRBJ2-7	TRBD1	CASSLTGTGTYEQYF	TGTGCCAGTAGTCTCACCGGGACAGGGACCTACGAGCAGTACTTC
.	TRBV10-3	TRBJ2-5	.	CAISESVEGSEQYF	TGTGCCATCAGTGAGTCGGTAGAAGGGAGTGAGCAGTACTTC
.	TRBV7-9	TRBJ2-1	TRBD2	CASSVWTSGEYNEQFF	TGTGCCAGCAGCGTCTGGACTAGCGGAGAATACAATGAGCAGTTCTTC
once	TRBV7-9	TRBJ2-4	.	CALTVGAKNIQYF	TGTGCCCTCACCGTGGGAGCCAAAAACATTCAGTACTTC
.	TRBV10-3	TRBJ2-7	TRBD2	CAISDTRGGSSYEQYF	TGTGCCATCAGTGATACGCGGGGGGGCAGCTCCTACGAGCAGTACTTC
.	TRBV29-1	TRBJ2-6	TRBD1	CSVLWDSLPYSGANVLTF	TGCAGCGTCCTCTGGGACAGTCTACCCTACTCTGGGGCCAACGTCCTGACTTTC
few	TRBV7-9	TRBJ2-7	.	CASSLAPQTYYEQYF	TGTGCCAGCAGCTTAGCTCCCCAGACTTACTACGAGCAGTACTTC
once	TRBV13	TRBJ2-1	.	CAVAPSGQQFF	TGTGCCGTAGCACCGTCCGGGCAGCAGTTCTTC
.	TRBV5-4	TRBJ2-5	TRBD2	CASSPGGTSGEETQYF	TGTGCCAGCAGCCCAGGGGGGACTAGCGGAGAAGAGACCCAGTACTTC
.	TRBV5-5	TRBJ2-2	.	CASSLYRGGFGELFF	TGTGCCAGCAGCTTGTACAGGGGAGGGTTCGGGGAGCTGTTTTTT
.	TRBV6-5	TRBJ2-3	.	CASSFEGSTDTQYF	TGTGCCAGCAGTTTCGAGGGTAGCACAGATACGCAGTATTTT
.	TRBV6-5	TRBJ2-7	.	CASSPGREQYF	TGTGCCAGCAGCCCGGGTCGGGAGCAGTACTTC